This TCR beta chain was documented in a study of T cell responses to AZD1222 COVID-19 vaccine. Study as a whole: Samples with a second dose at about 4 or about 12 weeks were pooled together. Broader study findings: Repertoires were obtained only post-peak T cell response. With dominance at 160-218 and 743-854, vaccine-associated CD4 TCRs spanned spike. Donors skewed white British and female; clonal diversity was possibly underestimated.

TCRdb's table, derived via immunoSEQ multiplex PCR, lists solely in-frame clones and lacks some. The table lists 90,000 to 120,000 clones, 80% to 90% of them singletons, with 6.5% to 8% in the top ten. V lost 0 bases to trimming and J lost 0 bases, with 6 bases between them. The CDR3 runs to 15 residues. Looked up from germline, CDR1 is SGHRS and CDR2 is YFSETQ. Turning to this clone: Its antigen is as yet unknown.

The TCR originated in an adult in good health. The sample here was peripheral blood, taken on day 0 of AZD1222 vaccination. V usage is TRBV5-1 and J usage is TRBJ1-4; no clear D gene. The CDR3 loop reads CASSLVAATNEKLFF. The CDR3, as DNA: TGCGCCAGCAGCTTGGTGGCAGCAACTAATGAAAAACTGTTTTTT.